This T cell receptor beta chain was found in a study of T cells expressing NK-cell markers. Study-wide background: Repertoires of TCR beta were obtained from T cells sorted as CD3+CD56+NKG2C+, CD3+CD56+NKG2C- and CD3+CD56-NKG2C+. Study-level points and caveats: One observes that, in several donors, these clonotypes were also the leading ones within the CD3+CD56-NKG2C+ fraction. Unclear, still, was the HCMV specificity of the expanded NKG2C+ T cell clones. As a fraction of CD8+ T cells, dominant NKG2C+ clonotypes reached roughly 1.0-7.0% in six donors.

On this clonotype itself: Its antigen is unidentified.

The CDR3 runs to 16 residues. Germline CDR1 reads SGDLS; CDR2 reads YYNGEE. With the 5' RACE reads reprocessed, TCRdb shows one record per CDR3 protein and no DNA. The sample includes 350,000 to 500,000 distinct CDR3 sequences. The chain uses TRBV9 and TRBJ2-1; TCRdb names TRBD2, which stays unverified in the absence of DNA. The sequence derives from a woman aged 18-70 years in good health. The sequencing sample was made of blood T cells: a sorted CD56 or NKG2C T cell subset, CD4+ or CD8+ T cells, or bulk PBMC T cells (not recorded which). The CDR3 is CASSVARLAGNNEQFF.